The rows below give T cell receptor beta chains drawn from one sample of a study of blood T cell repertoires in COVID-19. Libraries were prepared by immunoSEQ multiplex PCR; TCRdb keeps only in-frame clonotypes and omits some of them. The sample shows about 130,000 clones, 70% to 90% of them seen only once. The sample comprised PBMCs or T cells enriched from blood (not recorded which). Source of these receptors: a woman aged 50 to 60 who had recovered from COVID-19. CDR3s include the opening cysteine and the closing phenylalanine or tryptophan.

CDR3 protein: CTSSQDLASGGVNEQFF
J gene: TRBJ2-1
V gene: TRBV1

CDR3 protein: CASDYLVQGINEQFF
J gene: TRBJ2-1
V gene: TRBV4-1

CDR3 protein: CASSDSSGNTIYF
J gene: TRBJ1-3
V gene: TRBV10-1

CDR3 protein: CASSNIRGTNSAYEQYF
J gene: TRBJ2-7
V gene: TRBV27

CDR3 protein: CASSPFPSSYEQYF
J gene: TRBJ2-7
V gene: TRBV9

CDR3 protein: CASGSGMNTEAFF
J gene: TRBJ1-1
V gene: TRBV10-2

CDR3 protein: CSVGEGQAYTF
J gene: TRBJ1-2
V gene: TRBV29-1

CDR3 protein: CASSQLQGNNEKLFF
J gene: TRBJ1-4
V gene: TRBV4-1

CDR3 protein: CASKGTGDSPLHF
J gene: TRBJ1-6
V gene: TRBV9

CDR3 protein: CASSPVPGQGAGTEAFF
J gene: TRBJ1-1
V gene: TRBV7-9

CDR3 protein: CASSTGTARIEQYF
J gene: TRBJ2-7
V gene: TRBV19

CDR3 protein: CAWNRGWSGYTF
J gene: TRBJ1-2
V gene: TRBV30

CDR3 protein: CASRDPRTSNTGELFF
J gene: TRBJ2-2
V gene: TRBV5-1

CDR3 protein: CASSPGGGGSDTQYF
J gene: TRBJ2-3
V gene: TRBV5-1

CDR3 protein: CASLGRTDTEAFF
J gene: TRBJ1-1
V gene: TRBV23-1

CDR3 protein: CASSLVPPGAGPTDTQYF
J gene: TRBJ2-3
V gene: TRBV5-1

CDR3 protein: CASSPRTDNTIYF
J gene: TRBJ1-3
V gene: TRBV11-3

CDR3 protein: CASSPGTGGRPNTGELFF
J gene: TRBJ2-2
V gene: TRBV19

CDR3 protein: CASSRTGWDTEAFF
J gene: TRBJ1-1
V gene: TRBV7-3

CDR3 protein: CAWTRSPPETQYF
J gene: TRBJ2-5
V gene: TRBV30

CDR3 protein: CSVEYPTGELFF
J gene: TRBJ2-2
V gene: TRBV29-1

CDR3 protein: CASSPRGIEQYF
J gene: TRBJ2-7
V gene: TRBV11-2

CDR3 protein: CASTSRREQYF
J gene: TRBJ2-7
V gene: TRBV2

CDR3 protein: CASRYSNQPQHF
J gene: TRBJ1-5
V gene: TRBV28

CDR3 protein: CSVASISDEQYF
J gene: TRBJ2-7
V gene: TRBV29-1

CDR3 protein: CASTSGGAFEEQFF
J gene: TRBJ2-1
V gene: TRBV27

CDR3 protein: CASSLAPGSAGNTIYF
J gene: TRBJ1-3
V gene: TRBV5-1

CDR3 protein: CASSLGTGMNTEAFF
J gene: TRBJ1-1
V gene: TRBV7-9

CDR3 protein: CASSDPDREAKNIQYF
J gene: TRBJ2-4
V gene: TRBV6-1

CDR3 protein: CASSRTDGYTF
J gene: TRBJ1-2
V gene: TRBV19

CDR3 protein: CASGPPELEAFF
J gene: TRBJ1-1
V gene: TRBV2

CDR3 protein: CATSDSRDSSYEQYF
J gene: TRBJ2-7
V gene: TRBV24-1

CDR3 protein: CASSLVRDRAATNEKLFF
J gene: TRBJ1-4
V gene: TRBV7-9

CDR3 protein: CASSLGGKETQYF
J gene: TRBJ2-5
V gene: TRBV5-5

CDR3 protein: CASSPAGTRDITIYF
J gene: TRBJ1-3
V gene: TRBV19

CDR3 protein: CASSRRTIDTQYF
J gene: TRBJ2-3
V gene: TRBV3-1/TRBV3-2

CDR3 protein: CASSLGGKVTEAFF
J gene: TRBJ1-1
V gene: TRBV18

CDR3 protein: CASSPRVADTYNEQFF
J gene: TRBJ2-1
V gene: TRBV7-7

CDR3 protein: CASSFLDRDYNEQFF
J gene: TRBJ2-1
V gene: TRBV5-5

CDR3 protein: CASSENGGGSSPLHF
J gene: TRBJ1-6
V gene: TRBV6-1

CDR3 protein: CASSLGVIEKLFF
J gene: TRBJ1-4
V gene: TRBV5-5

CDR3 protein: CASSEEQGAAYEQYF
J gene: TRBJ2-7
V gene: TRBV2